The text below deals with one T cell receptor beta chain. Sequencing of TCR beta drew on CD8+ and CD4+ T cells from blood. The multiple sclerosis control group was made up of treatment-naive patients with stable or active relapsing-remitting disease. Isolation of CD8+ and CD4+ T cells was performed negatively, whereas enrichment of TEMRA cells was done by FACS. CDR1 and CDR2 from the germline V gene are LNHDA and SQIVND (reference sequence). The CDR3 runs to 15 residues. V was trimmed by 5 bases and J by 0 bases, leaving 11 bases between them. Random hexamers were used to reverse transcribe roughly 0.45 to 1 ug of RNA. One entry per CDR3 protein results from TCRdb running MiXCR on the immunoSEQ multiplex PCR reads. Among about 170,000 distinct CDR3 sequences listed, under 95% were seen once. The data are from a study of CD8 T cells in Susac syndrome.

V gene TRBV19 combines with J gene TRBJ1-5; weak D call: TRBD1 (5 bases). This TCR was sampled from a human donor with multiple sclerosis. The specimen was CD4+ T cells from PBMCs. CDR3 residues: CASSQGRSSNQPQHF. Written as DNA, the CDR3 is TGTGCCAGTAGTCAGGGAAGGAGTAGCAATCAGCCCCAGCATTTT.